The clone carrying this T cell receptor (beta chain) was detected a few times. The target antigen is unknown. The entry originates in a study of T-cell memory formation after mild COVID-19. Study-wide results and limits: The study found contracting CD4+ clones mainly in CM and EM and contracting CD8+ clones in EMRA. In pre-infection memory, a portion of responding clones appeared, which suggested that cross-reactive memory joined.

CDR1 is MNHEY and CDR2 is SVGAGI in the germline V gene. The CDR3 runs to 16 residues. The V segment lost 3 bases and the J segment 5 bases; nucleotides outside the gene matches: 10. TCRdb passed the 5' RACE reads through MiXCR, listing each CDR3 protein once. This sample has over 300,000 distinct CDR3 sequences, with 20% to 25% found just once. The chain uses TRBV6-5 and TRBJ2-5, with 9 bases matching TRBD2. Sequencing used PBMCs or a T cell subset sorted from them (not recorded which). The receptor's source is a man younger than 35 who had mild COVID-19 (a few samples of this study predate the infection). Cell type and time point are not known. The CDR3 bases are TGTGCCAGCAGTTATGCGGCGGGGGGGCGACGCGAGACCCAGTACTTC. This translates into CASSYAAGGRRETQYF.